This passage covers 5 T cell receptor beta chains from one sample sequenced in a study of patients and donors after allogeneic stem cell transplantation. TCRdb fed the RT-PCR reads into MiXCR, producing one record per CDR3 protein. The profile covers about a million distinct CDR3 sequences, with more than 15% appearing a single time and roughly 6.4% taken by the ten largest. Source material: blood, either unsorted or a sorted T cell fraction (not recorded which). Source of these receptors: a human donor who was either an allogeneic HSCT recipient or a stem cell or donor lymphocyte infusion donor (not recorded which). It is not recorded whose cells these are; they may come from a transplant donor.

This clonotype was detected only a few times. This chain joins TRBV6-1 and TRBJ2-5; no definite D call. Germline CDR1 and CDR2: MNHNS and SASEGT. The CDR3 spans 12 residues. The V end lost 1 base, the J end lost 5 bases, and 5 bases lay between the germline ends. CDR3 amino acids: CASSEGPETQYF. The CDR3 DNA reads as TGTGCCAGCAGTGAAGGACCGGAGACCCAGTACTTC.

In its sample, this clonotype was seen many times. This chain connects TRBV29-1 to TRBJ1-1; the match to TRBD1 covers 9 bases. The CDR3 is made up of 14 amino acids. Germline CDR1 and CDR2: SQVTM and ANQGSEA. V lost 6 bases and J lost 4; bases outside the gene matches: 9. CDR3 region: CSVPLQGAGTEAFF. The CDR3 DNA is TGCAGCGTCCCCCTACAGGGGGCCGGCACTGAAGCTTTCTTT. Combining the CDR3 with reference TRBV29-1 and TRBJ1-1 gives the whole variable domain SAVISQKPSRDICQRGTSLTIQCQVDSQVTMMFWYRQQPGQSLTLIATANQGSEATYESGFVIDKFPISRPNLTFSTLTVSNMSPEDSSIYLCSVPLQGAGTEAFFGQGTRLTVV.

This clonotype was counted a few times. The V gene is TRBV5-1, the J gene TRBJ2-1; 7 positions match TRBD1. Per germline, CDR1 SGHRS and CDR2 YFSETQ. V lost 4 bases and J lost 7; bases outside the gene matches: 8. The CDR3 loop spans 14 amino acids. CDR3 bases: TGCGCCAGCAGCGGTCAGACAGGGAATAATGAGCAGTTCTTC. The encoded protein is CASSGQTGNNEQFF. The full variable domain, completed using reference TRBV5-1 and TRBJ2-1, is KAGVTQTPRYLIKTRGQQVTLSCSPISGHRSVSWYQQTPGQGLQFLFEYFSETQRNKGNFPGRFSGRQFSNSRSEMNVSTLELGDSALYLCASSGQTGNNEQFFGPGTRLTVL.

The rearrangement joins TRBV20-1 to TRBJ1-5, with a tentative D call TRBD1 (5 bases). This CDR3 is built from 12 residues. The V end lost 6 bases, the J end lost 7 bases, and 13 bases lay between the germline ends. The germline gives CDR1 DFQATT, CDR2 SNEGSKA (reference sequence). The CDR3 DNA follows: TGCAGTGCGAGGGACGGAGTACAGCCCCAGCATTTT. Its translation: CSARDGVQPQHF.

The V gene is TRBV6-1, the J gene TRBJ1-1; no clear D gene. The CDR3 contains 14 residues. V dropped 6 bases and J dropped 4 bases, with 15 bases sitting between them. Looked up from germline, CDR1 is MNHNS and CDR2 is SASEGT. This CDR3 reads CASRPDELGTEAFF. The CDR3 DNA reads TGTGCCAGCAGACCTGACGAGTTAGGCACTGAAGCTTTCTTT.